This T cell receptor (beta chain) was captured in a study of blood T cell repertoires in COVID-19. J gave up 4 bases and V 2 bases, and 6 bases lay outside the gene matches. The CDR3 extends over 16 amino acids. In germline, CDR1 is KGHDR, CDR2 SFDVKD. Participants' reported clinical history set cohort assignment. Authors' processing steps: How many nucleated cells were present was estimated from reference gene primer amplification. Sequencing was performed with immunoSEQ multiplex PCR; in TCRdb, only in-frame clones are kept and a portion is missing. The V and J calls and clone size come from that table; D and trimming were worked out from the DNA. This table has just over 300,000 clones, around 89% appearing once.

The rearrangement joins TRBV24-1 to TRBJ2-5; 10 nucleotides agree with TRBD1. The specimen was PBMCs or T cells enriched from blood (not recorded which). The clonotype was recovered from a woman in her forties who had recovered from COVID-19. The CDR3 DNA is TGTGCCACCAGTGATTGGGTGGGACAGGGGCTAGAGACCCAGTACTTC. Its protein product is CATSDWVGQGLETQYF.